Sequencing of this T cell receptor (beta chain) was carried out in a study of T cell changes during pregnancy in multiple sclerosis. Generated by immunoSEQ multiplex PCR, the TCRdb table keeps only in-frame clones and is missing some. Of about 73,000 clones in the sample, 75% to 90% were seen once. Germline loops: CDR1 ENHRY, CDR2 SYGVKD. The V gene lost 5 bases and the J gene lost 2 bases, with 9 bases spanning the gap. This CDR3 has 13 residues. The sample in question was peripheral blood, obtained after pregnancy. This sequence joins TRBV10-3 and TRBJ1-1, with D maybe TRBD1 (5 bases). The clonotype was recovered from a female donor in good health, enrolled as a control in a pregnancy study. The CDR3 DNA sequence: TGTGCCATCAGTTTGGGGGGTAACACTGAAGCTTTCTTT. It codes for CAISLGGNTEAFF.